These 7 T cell receptor beta chains share one sample of origin, sequenced in a study of blood T cells in healthy people across ages. A J-beta primer mix and a sample-barcoded 5' primer were used in a second PCR of roughly 7 to 12 cycles. TCRdb processed the 5' RACE reads anew with MiXCR; each CDR3 protein has one entry. The repertoire consists of 580,000 or so distinct CDR3 sequences, with under 55% occurring once and the leading ten covering about 26%. The sequenced sample consisted of blood. Source of these receptors: a man aged 80 or over in good health.

This chain uses TRBV3-1 with TRBJ1-5; the D is unclear. The V and J ends lost 4 bases and 2 bases respectively, with 9 bases between them. CDR3 length: 14 residues. The germline V gene has CDR1 LGHDT and CDR2 YNNKEL (reference sequence). The CDR3 sequence is CASSPSFGNQPQHF. The CDR3 bases are TGTGCCAGCAGCCCCTCCTTTGGCAATCAGCCCCAGCATTTT.

This chain uses TRBV20-1 with TRBJ2-7; 10 bases align to TRBD2. Matching the DNA end better, TRBJ2-5 makes the J call doubtful. CDR1 and CDR2 (germline): DFQATT, SNEGSKA (reference sequence). The CDR3 has 17 residues. The CDR3 spells CSARVRPAGGPGETQYF. CDR3 DNA sequence: TGCAGTGCTAGAGTTCGTCCAGCGGGAGGGCCAGGGGAGACCCAGTACTTC.

V gene TRBV7-9 combines with J gene TRBJ1-5, with D hard to call. V was shortened by 4 bases and J by 2 bases, with 9 bases between the two germline ends. Germline V CDR1 and CDR2: SEHNR, FQNEAQ (reference sequence). The CDR3 spans 14 residues. In DNA, the CDR3 is TGTGCCAGCAGCTCGGCTGGGGGCAATCAGCCCCAGCATTTT. It codes for CASSSAGGNQPQHF.

Only a few counts were recorded for this clonotype. The CDR3 protein is CASSSPGQGTDTQYF. CDR3 DNA: TGTGCCAGCAGTTCCCCGGGACAGGGCACAGATACGCAGTATTTT. The chain links TRBV28 to TRBJ2-3; 8 bases agree with TRBD1. CDR1 is MDHEN, CDR2 SYDVKM, per germline. The CDR3 consists of 15 residues. The junction had 4 bases not matched to a gene; V was cut back by 4 bases and J by 1 base.

This clonotype occurred a few times. The chain combines TRBV20-1 with TRBJ2-1, with TRBD2 matching over 9 bases. There are 14 residues in the CDR3. CDR1 and CDR2 (germline): DFQATT, SNEGSKA (reference sequence). Trimming cost V 3 bases and J 3 bases; bases outside gene matches: 3. CDR3 nucleotide sequence: TGCAGTGCTAGGGCGGGAGGGCGCTACAATGAGCAGTTCTTC. It yields the protein CSARAGGRYNEQFF.

The sample holds a few counts of this clonotype. This sequence joins TRBV27 and TRBJ2-1; unclear D gene. V lost 0 bases and J lost 1, with 16 bases in between. CDR1 is MNHEY and CDR2 is SMNVEV in the germline V gene (reference sequence). The length of the CDR3 is 18 residues. The CDR3: CASSLSWVGGLSYNEQFF. The CDR3 DNA is TGTGCCAGCAGTTTATCATGGGTTGGCGGCTTGTCCTACAATGAGCAGTTCTTC.

The sample holds a few counts of this clonotype. DNA for the CDR3: TGTGCCATCAGTGGAGGGTTTTCAAGCACAGATACGCAGTATTTT. This translates into CAISGGFSSTDTQYF. The chain recombines TRBV10-3 with TRBJ2-3, with TRBD2 as a possible D gene (5 bases). The V gene lost 4 bases and the J gene lost 0 bases, with 11 bases spanning the gap. The CDR3 loop spans 15 amino acids. Germline assignment: CDR1 ENHRY and CDR2 SYGVKD.